What follows describes a single T cell receptor (beta chain). The data are from a study of Ad26.COV2.S vaccination and SARS-CoV-2 variants. The V and J ends lost 3 bases and 4 bases, in that order; junction bases with no gene match: 15. There are 17 residues in the CDR3. Germline-derived CDR1 and CDR2 are DFQATT and SNEGSKA (reference sequence). The data were produced by immunoSEQ multiplex PCR, yet TCRdb's version contains in-frame clones alone and is incomplete. The sample holds over 400,000 clones, around 92% seen once. The treatment is: around 19 received Ad26.COV2.S at low or high dose, single or two shots; roughly five received placebo; per-sample allocation not given. Sampling was done on day 63 after the first vaccine or placebo injection. An adult of 18-55 years in Boston served as donor.

The TCR was taken from a person between 18 and 65 years old who received the Ad26.COV2.S COVID-19 vaccine or a placebo. Sequenced material: peripheral blood, taken in a trial of Ad26.COV2.S vaccine versus placebo. V gene TRBV20-1 combines with J gene TRBJ2-1, with TRBD1 matching 7 bases. The CDR3: CSASGAGGFDRYNEQFF. In DNA, the CDR3 is TGCAGTGCTAGTGGGGCAGGGGGATTTGATCGATACAATGAGCAGTTCTTC.